This T cell receptor beta chain was captured in a study of cytomegalovirus exposure and HLA in healthy donors. Whole-study findings and limits: Certain indistinguishable V segments, among them TRBV6-2 and TRBV6-3, were excluded.

As for this clone: Its specificity is not known.

V trimming: 8 bases; J trimming: 5 bases; junction bases outside the gene matches: 8. Germline V gene sequence: CDR1 SNHLY, CDR2 FYNNEI. The CDR3 spans 13 residues. In the PCR, 60 Vbeta and 13 Jbeta primers were used. Per the original methods: Roughly 12 million shared chains were among around 80 million unique TCR beta chains counted in a later analysis. Produced via immunoSEQ multiplex PCR; TCRdb's table is partial and in-frame only. V, J and clone size were drawn from that table, and D and trimming were deduced from the DNA. The sample includes 100,000 to 130,000 clones, over 65% of them seen just once.

V and J are TRBV2 and TRBJ2-5; 7 bases are a match to TRBD2. This clonotype was sampled from a middle-aged woman in good health and CMV-seropositive. The specimen was PBMCs. CDR3 loop: CASYRQGGETQYF. The CDR3 DNA reads as TGTGCCAGCTATAGGCAGGGAGGGGAGACCCAGTACTTC.